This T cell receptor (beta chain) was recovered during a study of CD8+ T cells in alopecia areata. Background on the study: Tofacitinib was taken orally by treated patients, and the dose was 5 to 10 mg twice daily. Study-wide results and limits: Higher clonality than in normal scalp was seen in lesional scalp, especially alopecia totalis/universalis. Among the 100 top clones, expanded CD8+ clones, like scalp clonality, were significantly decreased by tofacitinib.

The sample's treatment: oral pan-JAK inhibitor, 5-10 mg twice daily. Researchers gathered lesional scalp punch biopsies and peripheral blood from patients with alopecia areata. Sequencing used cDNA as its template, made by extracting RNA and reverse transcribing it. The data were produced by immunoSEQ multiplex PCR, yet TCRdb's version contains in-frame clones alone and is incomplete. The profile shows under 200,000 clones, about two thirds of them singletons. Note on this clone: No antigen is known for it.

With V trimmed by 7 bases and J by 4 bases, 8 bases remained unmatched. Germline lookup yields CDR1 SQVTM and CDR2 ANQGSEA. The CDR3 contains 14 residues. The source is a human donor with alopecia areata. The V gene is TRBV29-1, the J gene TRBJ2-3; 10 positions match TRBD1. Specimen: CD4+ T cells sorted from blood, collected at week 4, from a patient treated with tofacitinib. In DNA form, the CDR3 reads TGCAGCGCCACAGACAGGGGGCCTGCAGATACGCAGTATTTT. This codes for CSATDRGPADTQYF.